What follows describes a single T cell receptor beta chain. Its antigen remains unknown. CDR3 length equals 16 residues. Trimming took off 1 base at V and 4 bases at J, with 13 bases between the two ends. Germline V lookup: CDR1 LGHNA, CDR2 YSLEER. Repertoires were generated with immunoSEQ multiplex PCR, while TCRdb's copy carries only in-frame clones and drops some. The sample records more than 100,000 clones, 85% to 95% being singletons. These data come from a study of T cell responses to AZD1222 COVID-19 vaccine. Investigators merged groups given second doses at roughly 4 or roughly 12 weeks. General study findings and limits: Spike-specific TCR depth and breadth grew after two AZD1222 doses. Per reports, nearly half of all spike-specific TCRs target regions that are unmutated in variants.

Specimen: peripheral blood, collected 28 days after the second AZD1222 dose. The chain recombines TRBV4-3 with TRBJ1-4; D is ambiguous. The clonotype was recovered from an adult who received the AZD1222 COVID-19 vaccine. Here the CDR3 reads CASSQVRNYGNEKLFF. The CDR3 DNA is TGCGCCAGCAGCCAAGTTCGCAATTACGGTAATGAAAAACTGTTTTTT.